This T cell receptor (beta chain) was sequenced for a study of blood T cell repertoires in COVID-19. Study in general: The United States, Italy and Spain provided the acute and convalescent COVID-19 samples. T cells, B-cell-depleted T cells, or PBMCs supplied cDNA or gDNA.

The CDR3 totals 17 residues. Trimming took 0 bases from V and 7 from J; bases not matched to a gene: 10. CDR1 LGHNA and CDR2 YNFKEQ come from the germline V gene. In the authors' workflow: Amplified reference gene primers provided the basis for estimating nucleated cell counts. Measured with immunoSEQ multiplex PCR; TCRdb has only the in-frame clones, and not every one. The V and J calls and clone size come from that table; D and trimming were worked out from the DNA. This sample carries about 110,000 clones, approximately 86% of them seen once, and the ten largest clones take under 5%. The specimen was peripheral blood. The sequence came from a man between 40 and 49 years old with acute or convalescent COVID-19. The genes are TRBV4-2 and TRBJ2-2, with 8 positions matching TRBD2. CDR3 protein: CASSQDHQRGSFGELFF. In DNA, the CDR3 is TGTGCCAGCAGCCAAGACCACCAGCGGGGGTCATTCGGGGAGCTGTTTTTT.